What follows are 12 T cell receptor beta chains derived from one specimen sequenced in a study of blood T cell repertoires in COVID-19. TCRdb's copy holds only in-frame clones and misses some; the assay was immunoSEQ multiplex PCR. The sample lists 23,000 or so clones, more than 90% occurring once. The sample was peripheral blood. Receptors originate from a woman between 70 and 85 years old with active COVID-19.

This rearrangement joins TRBV11-2 to TRBJ2-2; D uncertain. The CDR3 extends over 13 amino acids. CDR1 and CDR2 (germline): SGHAT, FQNNGV. With 5 bases removed from V and 6 bases from J, the gap between germline ends came to 10 bases. CDR3 coding DNA: TGTGCCAGCAGCCTTAGCTCAGCCGGGGAGCTGTTTTTT. It specifies CASSLSSAGELFF.

The chain carries TRBV2 and TRBJ2-3, with D possibly being TRBD1 (5 bases). The CDR3 has 13 residues. Trimming pared 4 bases from V and 5 bases from J, leaving 10 bases between. Germline CDR1 and CDR2: SNHLY and FYNNEI. CDR3 protein: CASSVQGKDTQYF. The CDR3 DNA reads TGTGCCAGCAGTGTTCAGGGAAAAGATACGCAGTATTTT.

Here the CDR3 DNA reads TGTGCCAGTAGTATGGCGGGAGGGCCCGATACGCAGTATTTT. It encodes CASSMAGGPDTQYF. The rearrangement uses TRBV19 and TRBJ2-3; 9 nucleotides align to TRBD2. Germline V gene data show CDR1 as LNHDA and CDR2 as SQIVND (reference sequence). V dropped 3 bases and J dropped 6; count of bases not matched to a gene: 4. CDR3 length equals 14 residues.

J is TRBJ2-1 and V is TRBV7-9; 10 bases align to TRBD2. Germline CDR1 reads SEHNR; CDR2 reads FQNEAQ (reference sequence). There are 15 residues in the CDR3. With 5 bases clipped from V and 5 bases from J, the junction kept 6 bases outside the gene matches. The CDR3 is CASSDLAGADNEQFF. CDR3 sequence (DNA): TGTGCCAGCAGCGATCTAGCGGGAGCGGACAATGAGCAGTTCTTC. The full variable domain, with the rest looked up from reference TRBV7-9 and TRBJ2-1, is DTGVSQNPRHKITKRGQNVTFRCDPISEHNRLYWYRQTLGQGPEFLTYFQNEAQLEKSRLLSDRFSAERPKGSFSTLEIQRTEQGDSAMYLCASSDLAGADNEQFFGPGTRLTVL.

The rearrangement links TRBV10-3 to TRBJ2-3; D perhaps matches TRBD2 (5 bases). Germline V gene sequence: CDR1 ENHRY, CDR2 SYGVKD. The CDR3 sequence is 14 residues long. V lost 2 bases and J lost 3, with 9 bases in between. The CDR3 is CAISEGGRTDTQYF. CDR3 sequence (DNA): TGTGCCATCAGTGAGGGAGGTAGGACAGATACGCAGTATTTT.

This CDR3 is CASKELGGGSHNEQFF. CDR3 DNA: TGTGCCAGTAAAGAGCTAGGCGGCGGGAGCCACAATGAGCAGTTCTTC. The chain links TRBV19 to TRBJ2-1; 7 bases map to TRBD2. The germline V gene has CDR1 LNHDA and CDR2 SQIVND (reference sequence). V lost 7 bases and J lost 5; bases outside the gene matches: 14. This CDR3 is 16 amino acids long.

The V gene is TRBV19, the J gene TRBJ1-2; 7 bases map to TRBD1. The V gene's germline CDR1 is LNHDA and CDR2 SQIVND (reference sequence). V was clipped by 1 base and J by 3 bases; unmatched bases: 14. The CDR3 consists of 18 residues. DNA of the CDR3: TGTGCCAGTAGTATAGGAGGGACAGACTCACCAACGGACTATGGCTACACCTTC. Its translation: CASSIGGTDSPTDYGYTF. Filled out from reference TRBV19 and TRBJ1-2, the complete variable domain reads DGGITQSPKYLFRKEGQNVTLSCEQNLNHDAMYWYRQDPGQGLRLIYYSQIVNDFQKGDIAEGYSVSREKKESFPLTVTSAQKNPTAFYLCASSIGGTDSPTDYGYTFGSGTRLTVV.

This chain links TRBV2 with TRBJ1-2; D gene ambiguous. There are 13 residues in the CDR3. Germline V lookup: CDR1 SNHLY, CDR2 FYNNEI. V lost 5 bases and J 5 bases, leaving 12 bases between the germline ends. The CDR3 DNA reads TGTGCCAGCAGTCTCGGATTGGAGTATGGCTACACCTTC. Translated: CASSLGLEYGYTF.

CDR3: CASSIGGTNGPLSQYF. CDR3 DNA sequence: TGTGCCAGTAGTATAGGGGGCACGAACGGACCCTTATCGCAGTATTTT. V gene TRBV19 combines with J gene TRBJ2-3, with D perhaps matching TRBD1 (5 bases). Germline lookup yields CDR1 LNHDA and CDR2 SQIVND (reference sequence). This CDR3 spans 16 amino acids. Deletions cut 1 base from V and 10 bases from J, with 21 bases between. The full variable domain, rest sourced from reference TRBV19 and TRBJ2-3, is DGGITQSPKYLFRKEGQNVTLSCEQNLNHDAMYWYRQDPGQGLRLIYYSQIVNDFQKGDIAEGYSVSREKKESFPLTVTSAQKNPTAFYLCASSIGGTNGPLSQYFGPGTRLTVL.

V gene TRBV24-1 combines with J gene TRBJ2-2; weak D call: TRBD1 (6 bases). Germline CDR1 is KGHDR and CDR2 is SFDVKD. The CDR3 runs to 17 residues. V lost 1 base, J lost 6 bases, and 17 bases lay in between. CDR3 sequence reads: CATSDFPGAAGAGELFF. In DNA form, the CDR3 reads TGTGCCACCAGTGATTTTCCCGGGGCGGCAGGGGCCGGGGAGCTGTTTTTT.

The V gene is TRBV7-9, the J gene TRBJ2-7, with a tentative D call TRBD2 (5 bases). V shed 1 base and J shed 4 bases, with 17 bases lying between them. There are 16 residues in the CDR3. In germline, CDR1 is SEHNR, CDR2 FQNEAQ (reference sequence). The CDR3 coding sequence is TGTGCCAGCAGCTTAGTGTTAAGTTGGGAGACGTACGAGCAGTACTTC. Its protein product is CASSLVLSWETYEQYF.

This rearrangement joins TRBV14 to TRBJ2-7; unclear D gene. Trimming pared 1 base from V and 7 bases from J, leaving 5 bases between. CDR3 length: 11 amino acids. Germline V lookup: CDR1 SGHDN, CDR2 FVKESK. The CDR3 here is CASSQVREQYF. The CDR3 DNA follows: TGTGCCAGCAGCCAAGTGCGGGAGCAGTACTTC.